These 29 T cell receptor beta chains were sequenced from one sample in a study of glioma-infiltrating T cells after dendritic cell vaccination. Only in-frame clones appear in the TCRdb table, and some are missing; sequencing was by immunoSEQ multiplex PCR. The sample contains around 100,000 clones, roughly 76% of which appear only once. Sequenced material: blood, taken before dendritic cell vaccination. These receptors were taken from a human donor with glioblastoma.

The chain is built from TRBV7-8 and TRBJ2-7, with 9 positions matching TRBD1. CDR3 length equals 15 residues. Germline assignment: CDR1 SGHVS and CDR2 FQNEAQ. V shed 1 base and J 2 bases; nucleotides not matched to a gene: 3. CDR3 sequence (DNA): TGTGCCAGCAGCTTAGATCGGACAGGGGCCTACGAGCAGTACTTC. It yields the protein CASSLDRTGAYEQYF.

The chain couples TRBV30 to TRBJ1-3, with D perhaps matching TRBD1 (5 bases). V lost 0 bases, J lost 6 bases, and 15 bases lay in between. CDR3 size: 15 residues. Germline-derived CDR1 and CDR2 are GTSNPN and SVGIG (reference sequence). This CDR3 reads CAWSVGQGSVNTIYF. Written as DNA, the CDR3 is TGTGCCTGGAGTGTGGGGCAGGGTTCCGTAAACACCATATATTTT. Supplemented by reference TRBV30 and TRBJ1-3, the full variable domain reads SQTIHQWPATLVQPVGSPLSLECTVEGTSNPNLYWYRQAAGRGLQLLFYSVGIGQISSEVPQNLSASRPQDRQFILSSKKLLLSDSGFYLCAWSVGQGSVNTIYFGEGSWLTVV.

The V call is TRBV7-6, the J call TRBJ2-2; no definite D call. The CDR3 contains 13 residues. The germline V gene has CDR1 SGHVS and CDR2 FNYEAQ. Deletions cut 1 base from V and 6 bases from J, with 6 bases between. Written as DNA, the CDR3 is TGTGCCAGCAGCTTAGATGAGGCCGGGGAGCTGTTTTTT. This sequence encodes CASSLDEAGELFF.

The chain has TRBV7-2 and TRBJ2-4; no definite D call. In germline, CDR1 is SGHTA, CDR2 FQGNSA. The CDR3 length is 11 residues. The V end was cut by 6 bases, the J end by 4 bases, with 4 bases between. CDR3 residues: CASSTKNIQYF. CDR3 nucleotide sequence: TGTGCCAGCAGTACTAAAAACATTCAGTACTTC. Based on the CDR3 plus reference TRBV7-2 and TRBJ2-4, the full variable domain is GAGVSQSPSNKVTEKGKDVELRCDPISGHTALYWYRQSLGQGLEFLIYFQGNSAPDKSGLPSDRFSAERTGGSVSTLTIQRTQQEDSAVYLCASSTKNIQYFGAGTRLSVL.

The rearrangement links TRBV5-1 to TRBJ1-2; 10 bases agree with TRBD1. There are 14 residues in the CDR3. Germline CDR1 SGHRS, CDR2 YFSETQ. The V segment lost 5 bases and the J segment 4 bases; nucleotides outside the gene matches: 5. This CDR3 is CASRPTGGGYGYTF. The CDR3 DNA reads as TGCGCCAGCAGGCCGACAGGGGGCGGCTATGGCTACACCTTC.

V is TRBV27 and J is TRBJ1-2; D gene unclear. V was cut by 6 bases and J by 2 bases, with 10 bases left in between. Germline assignment: CDR1 MNHEY and CDR2 SMNVEV (reference sequence). This CDR3 region has 13 residues. The CDR3 region has the DNA TGTGCCAGCAGGGCAGAAATAAACTATGGCTACACCTTC. It specifies CASRAEINYGYTF.

The chain employs TRBV5-5 and TRBJ2-7, with 10 bases matching TRBD1. The junction had 1 base not matched to a gene; V was cut back by 4 bases and J by 3 bases. This CDR3 contains 13 residues. Germline V gene sequence: CDR1 SGHKS, CDR2 YYEKEE (reference sequence). The CDR3 here is CASSGTGDYEQYF. The CDR3 DNA is TGTGCCAGCAGCGGGACAGGGGACTACGAGCAGTACTTC.

The chain couples TRBV19 to TRBJ1-3; unclear D gene. The CDR3 sequence is 12 residues long. V was trimmed by 8 bases and J by 0 bases, leaving 5 bases between them. Germline V gene sequence: CDR1 LNHDA, CDR2 SQIVND (reference sequence). In DNA form, the CDR3 reads TGTGCCAGTCACAGCTCTGGAAACACCATATATTTT. Amino acid sequence: CASHSSGNTIYF.

The chain is built from TRBV5-4 and TRBJ2-7; 11 nucleotides line up with TRBD1. The CDR3 is 17 amino acids. V lost 4 bases and J lost 1; bases outside the gene matches: 10. Germline V lookup: CDR1 SGHNT, CDR2 YYREEE (reference sequence). CDR3: CASSQGQGVPSSYEQYF. The CDR3 DNA follows: TGTGCCAGCAGCCAGGGACAGGGGGTTCCCTCTTCCTACGAGCAGTACTTC.

This CDR3 reads CSVRLGVWAFF. In nucleotides, the CDR3 is TGCAGCGTCCGGTTGGGAGTTTGGGCTTTCTTT. The chain has TRBV29-1 and TRBJ1-1; D not certain. V lost 6 bases and J lost 11, with 16 bases in between. Germline V lookup: CDR1 SQVTM, CDR2 ANQGSEA. The CDR3 consists of 11 residues.

This clone was seen a single time. The CDR3 reads CASRTGIDYGYTF. In DNA, the CDR3 is TGTGCCAGCAGAACAGGGATTGACTATGGCTACACCTTC. The rearrangement joins TRBV7-2 to TRBJ1-2; maybe TRBD1 (6 bases). The germline V gene encodes CDR1 SGHTA and CDR2 FQGNSA. Deletions cut 6 bases from V and 3 bases from J, with 11 bases between. The CDR3 length is 13 residues.

A note on this clone: At one boundary the junction diverges from the germline segment, which might be a read error. The chain carries TRBV7-7 and TRBJ2-7; possible D gene TRBD2, 5 bases. Germline V lookup: CDR1 SSHAT, CDR2 FNYEAQ (reference sequence). The CDR3 covers 15 residues. CDR3 sequence: CASSLHAGRTYEQYF. The CDR3 DNA sequence: TGTGCTAGCAGCCTGCACGCGGGCAGAACCTACGAGCAGTACTTC.

The chain combines TRBV5-6 with TRBJ2-1; 9 nucleotides match TRBD1. Germline V gene lookup returns CDR1 SGHDT and CDR2 YYEEEE. There are 18 residues in the CDR3. V lost 4 bases and J lost 5; bases outside the gene matches: 16. CDR3 protein: CASSPEGGQGFPHNEQFF. CDR3 DNA sequence: TGTGCCAGCAGCCCCGAAGGGGGACAGGGTTTTCCGCACAATGAGCAGTTCTTC.

The rearrangement joins TRBV14 to TRBJ1-1; 7 bases are a match to TRBD1. This CDR3 has 13 residues. In germline, CDR1 is SGHDN, CDR2 FVKESK. V lost 4 bases, J lost 6 bases, and 5 bases stayed unmatched. The CDR3 is CASSRRGRPEAFF. The CDR3 DNA follows: TGTGCCAGCAGCCGCAGGGGGAGGCCTGAAGCTTTCTTT.

The rearrangement joins TRBV6-6 to TRBJ1-5; 9 nucleotides agree with TRBD1. Germline V gives CDR1 MNHNY, CDR2 SVGAGI (reference sequence). The CDR3 length is 16 residues. Germline trimming cut 4 bases from V and 3 bases from J; bases unmatched to any gene: 7. The CDR3 region is CASSWGQGGTNQPQHF. Here the CDR3 DNA reads TGTGCCAGCAGTTGGGGACAGGGTGGAACCAATCAGCCCCAGCATTTT.

The rearrangement links TRBV9 to TRBJ1-4; 10 bases are shared with TRBD1. This CDR3 has 16 residues. V shed 3 bases and J 1 base; nucleotides not matched to a gene: 3. Germline CDR1 reads SGDLS; CDR2 reads YYNGEE. CDR3 bases: TGTGCCAGCAGCGGAGGGACAGGGGAAACTAATGAAAAACTGTTTTTT. This gives the protein CASSGGTGETNEKLFF.

V usage is TRBV5-4 and J usage is TRBJ1-3, with D perhaps matching TRBD1 (6 bases). The V and J ends lost 4 bases and 2 bases respectively, with 13 bases between them. The CDR3 length is 15 residues. In germline, CDR1 is SGHNT, CDR2 YYREEE (reference sequence). CDR3 protein: CASSHRESPGNTIYF. For the CDR3, the DNA is TGTGCCAGCAGCCACAGGGAAAGTCCTGGAAACACCATATATTTT.

V gene TRBV5-1 combines with J gene TRBJ2-6, with 9 nucleotides matching TRBD1. The junction had 9 bases not matched to a gene; V was cut back by 2 bases and J by 12 bases. The CDR3 covers 15 residues. CDR1 SGHRS and CDR2 YFSETQ come from the germline V gene. The CDR3 DNA follows: TGCGCCAGCAGCTTTGGACAGGGGCGCCTGTCCGTCCTGACTTTC. Residues: CASSFGQGRLSVLTF.

Comments on this clone: Just one base apart from a much larger clone, this may be a read error. The J gene is TRBJ2-2, the V gene TRBV4-2; no reliable D call. Trimming removed 5 bases at V and 7 bases at J, with 14 bases between. CDR1 is LGHNA, CDR2 YNFKEQ, per germline. CDR3 length: 14 residues. The CDR3 here is CASSSPLSNGELFF. For the CDR3, the DNA is TGTGCCAGCAGCAGTCCATTATCTAACGGGGAGCTGTTTTTT.

Here the CDR3 DNA reads TGCGCCAGCAGCCTTCGAAGCGGGATAAACACCGGGGAGCTGTTTTTT. This encodes CASSLRSGINTGELFF. This chain joins TRBV5-1 and TRBJ2-2; 7 nucleotides agree with TRBD2. J was trimmed by 2 bases and V by 4 bases; bases with no gene match: 8. The CDR3 contains 16 residues. CDR1 and CDR2 (germline): SGHRS, YFSETQ.

The chain has TRBV7-2 and TRBJ1-5, with 8 bases that match TRBD1. The CDR3 is made up of 14 amino acids. Germline assignment: CDR1 SGHTA and CDR2 FQGNSA. Trimming took 6 bases from V and 4 from J; bases not matched to a gene: 5. The CDR3 reads CASRLTGGNQPQHF. CDR3 coding DNA: TGTGCCAGCAGACTTACAGGGGGGAATCAGCCCCAGCATTTT. Full variable domain (remainder filled in from reference TRBV7-2 and TRBJ1-5): GAGVSQSPSNKVTEKGKDVELRCDPISGHTALYWYRQSLGQGLEFLIYFQGNSAPDKSGLPSDRFSAERTGGSVSTLTIQRTQQEDSAVYLCASRLTGGNQPQHFGDGTRLSIL.

This clone showed up just once. V gene TRBV4-1 combines with J gene TRBJ1-6; 9 nucleotides align to TRBD1. J gave up 0 bases and V 6 bases, and 6 bases lay outside the gene matches. CDR3 length equals 17 residues. CDR1 and CDR2 from the germline V gene are MGHRA and YSYEKL. DNA of the CDR3: TGCGCCAGCAGAGCCACAGGGGGCAGCTCCTATAATTCACCCCTCCACTTT. Protein: CASRATGGSSYNSPLHF.

The chain carries TRBV29-1 and TRBJ2-5; 9 bases match TRBD1. Gene TRBJ2-7 matches the end of the DNA better, so the J call may be wrong. Germline CDR1 SQVTM, CDR2 ANQGSEA. CDR3 length: 14 amino acids. DNA for the CDR3: TGCAGCGTTGTCTCCGGGACAGGGACCTACGAGCAGTACTTC. Amino acid sequence: CSVVSGTGTYEQYF.

This chain uses TRBV5-1 with TRBJ1-2, with D uncertain. The CDR3 is 13 amino acids. V dropped 0 bases and J dropped 5 bases, with 8 bases sitting between them. Looked up from germline, CDR1 is SGHRS and CDR2 is YFSETQ. The CDR3 sequence: CASSLGQVYGYTF. CDR3 in DNA: TGCGCCAGCAGCTTGGGCCAGGTTTATGGCTACACCTTC.

The chain combines TRBV30 with TRBJ2-1; no reliable D call. Trimming took 2 bases from V and 3 from J, leaving 5 bases between them. This CDR3 is 12 amino acids long. Germline lookup yields CDR1 GTSNPN and CDR2 SVGIG (reference sequence). CDR3 amino acids: CAWSPGYNEQFF. The CDR3 DNA sequence: TGTGCCTGGAGTCCAGGCTACAATGAGCAGTTCTTC.

The chain links TRBV6-7 to TRBJ2-3; 8 bases match TRBD2. TRBV6-7 is an ORF; its function is uncertain. V gave up 2 bases and J gave up 2 bases; unmatched junction bases: 6. The CDR3 runs to 16 residues. This CDR3 reads CASSYEVAGFTDTQYF. CDR3 DNA sequence: TGTGCCAGCAGTTACGAGGTAGCGGGGTTCACAGATACGCAGTATTTT.

The rearrangement uses TRBV6-1 and TRBJ1-6, with D possibly TRBD1 on 6 matching bases. Germline values: CDR1 MNHNS, CDR2 SASEGT. CDR3 size: 15 residues. Trimming took off 7 bases at V and 7 bases at J, with 17 bases between the two ends. The chain's CDR3 is CASTAYREGNSPLHF. The CDR3 coding sequence is TGTGCCAGCACTGCTTACAGGGAAGGCAATTCACCCCTCCACTTT.

This chain joins TRBV6-5 and TRBJ1-1, with D unclear. Germline V gives CDR1 MNHEY, CDR2 SVGAGI. The CDR3 runs 12 residues. V was pared by 2 bases and J by 11 bases, with 12 bases between. The CDR3 is CASSYPGGPAFF. CDR3 DNA: TGTGCCAGCAGTTACCCTGGAGGACCGGCTTTCTTT.

Notes on this clone: One end of the junction is discordant with germline, which a read error may explain. The chain has TRBV7-7 and TRBJ2-5, with D possibly matching TRBD2 (6 bases). Germline V gives CDR1 SSHAT, CDR2 FNYEAQ (reference sequence). The CDR3 spans 16 residues. This chain's CDR3 is CASSYGRDLGVETQYF. As DNA, the CDR3 is TGTGCTAGCAGCTACGGGCGGGACTTAGGAGTAGAGACCCAGTACTTC.